These 23 T cell receptor beta chains came from one sample sequenced in a study of T cells after yellow fever vaccination (dated by TCRdb to between 2017 and 2020). Receptor libraries were prepared by 5' RACE. Sequenced using an Illumina NovaSeq 6000. In-frame beta chains were kept once TCRdb had trimmed the public reads at Q25 with fastp and called clones with MiXCR. Each entry merges the rows of one CDR3 protein and shows their most common DNA and genes. Across this sample there are approximately 160,000 distinct CDR3 sequences, with around 9% seen only once. The ten largest make up about 40% of the sample. The sample's treatment or condition, from its label and the paper: live attenuated yellow fever vaccine strain. The sequencing here drew on CD8+ T cells sorted from PBMCs, taken 45 days after the yellow fever booster vaccination. These receptors all stem from a man aged 18 to 30 who received the YFV17D yellow fever vaccine.

This clonotype occurred a few times. CDR3 DNA: TGTGCCAGCAGGACTAGCCTGGATACGCAGTATTTT. Its translation: CASRTSLDTQYF. The chain uses TRBV6-5 and TRBJ2-3, with 7 nucleotides matching TRBD2. The CDR3 is made up of 12 amino acids. J lost 6 bases, V lost 6 bases, and 3 bases had no gene match. Germline-derived CDR1 and CDR2 are MNHEY and SVGAGI.

The gene calls are TRBV5-1 and TRBJ1-2; D not certain. The CDR3 is made up of 13 amino acids. V was pared by 0 bases and J by 3 bases, with 6 bases between. Germline V gene data show CDR1 as SGHRS and CDR2 as YFSETQ. CDR3: CASSLVQYYGYTF. The DNA of the CDR3 is TGCGCCAGCAGCTTGGTCCAGTACTATGGCTACACCTTC.

This clonotype was detected a few times. The chain joins TRBV6-2 or TRBV6-3 to TRBJ2-7; D is uncertain. Germline CDR1 MNHEY, CDR2 SVGEGT. The CDR3 covers 14 residues. Trimming left V 7 bases short and J 0 bases short, with 13 bases between. The CDR3 coding sequence is TGTGCCAGCACCGTCTTCGGCGGCTCCTACGAGCAGTACGTC. Protein sequence: CASTVFGGSYEQYV.

Comments on this clonotype: A much larger clone is a single base away; this may be a read error. The chain links TRBV11-2 to TRBJ2-3; D gene uncertain. Trimming took 3 bases from V and 2 from J, leaving 3 bases between them. The CDR3 has 12 amino acids. Germline V CDR1 and CDR2: SGHAT, FQNNGV. The CDR3 coding sequence is TGTGCCAGCAGCTTGGCCACAGATACGCAGTATTTT. This encodes CASSLATDTQYF.

V usage is TRBV4-1 and J usage is TRBJ2-1, with 14 bases fitting TRBD2. This CDR3 has 17 residues. Germline CDR1 MGHRA, CDR2 YSYEKL. V shed 0 bases, J shed 7 bases, and the junction held 5 bases outside the gene matches. The CDR3 bases are TGCGCCAGCAGCCAAGAGACTAGCGGGGGGGCTCGTAATGAGCAGTTCTTC. Translation: CASSQETSGGARNEQFF.

This clonotype was seen once. The CDR3 is CASSGSGTHPSDHTGELFF. The DNA for the CDR3 is TGTGCCAGCAGCGGCTCCGGGACCCACCCGAGTGATCACACCGGGGAGCTGTTTTTT. The chain joins TRBV5-6 to TRBJ2-2, with D possibly being TRBD1 or TRBD2 (5 bases each). The CDR3 runs 19 residues. V lost 4 bases and J 3 bases, leaving 25 bases between the germline ends. CDR1 is SGHDT and CDR2 is YYEEEE in the germline V gene. The full variable domain, with the rest looked up from reference TRBV5-6 and TRBJ2-2, is DAGVTQSPTHLIKTRGQQVTLRCSPKSGHDTVSWYQQALGQGPQFIFQYYEEEERQRGNFPDRFSGHQFPNYSSELNVNALLLGDSALYLCASSGSGTHPSDHTGELFFGEGSRLTVL.

The V gene is TRBV4-1, the J gene TRBJ2-7, with 9 bases aligning to TRBD1. The CDR3 is 17 amino acids. The junction had 9 bases not matched to a gene; V was cut back by 1 base and J by 2 bases. CDR1 MGHRA and CDR2 YSYEKL come from the germline V gene. The CDR3 DNA is TGCGCCAGCAGCCAAGGAGGGCCCAGACAGGGGGCCTACGAGCAGTACTTC. Amino acids: CASSQGGPRQGAYEQYF.

Concerning this clonotype itself: One end of the junction varies from germline; a read error may be responsible. The chain recombines TRBV15 with TRBJ1-2; D gene uncertain. The CDR3 is 13 residues long. From germline, CDR1 is LNHNV and CDR2 YYDKDF (reference sequence). The CDR3 DNA reads as TGTGCCACCAGCGGAGAATCTGACTATGGCTACACCTTC. This encodes CATSGESDYGYTF.

The chain links TRBV7-9 to TRBJ2-7, with TRBD1 matching 8 bases. Trimming cost V 2 bases and J 3 bases; bases outside gene matches: 3. CDR3 length: 14 residues. Germline V gene lookup returns CDR1 SEHNR and CDR2 FQNEAQ (reference sequence). The CDR3: CASSLPGTGYEQYF. The CDR3 coding sequence is TGTGCCAGCAGCTTACCCGGGACAGGCTACGAGCAGTACTTC.

Only a few counts were recorded for this clonotype. The J gene is TRBJ1-4, the V gene TRBV4-1, with D unresolved. Germline V gene data show CDR1 as MGHRA and CDR2 as YSYEKL. CDR3 length: 14 amino acids. With 8 bases removed from V and 4 bases from J, the gap between germline ends came to 14 bases. CDR3 in DNA: TGCGCCAGCCGCGACCTAGGGCTTAATGAAAAACTGTTTTTT. Translating gives CASRDLGLNEKLFF.

The chain joins TRBV7-9 to TRBJ1-6, with a possible D match to TRBD1 (5 bases). The CDR3 contains 15 residues. Per germline, CDR1 SEHNR and CDR2 FQNEAQ (reference sequence). V lost 5 bases, J lost 4 bases, and 12 bases lay in between. DNA of the CDR3: TGTGCCAGCAGCGGGACCGGGATTTATAATTCACCCCTCCACTTT. This sequence encodes CASSGTGIYNSPLHF.

In this sample, this clonotype turned up many times. The gene calls are TRBV7-8 and TRBJ2-2, with 7 nucleotides matching TRBD2. Germline V gene data show CDR1 as SGHVS and CDR2 as FQNEAQ. V shed 8 bases, J shed 6 bases, and the junction held 12 bases outside the gene matches. The CDR3 covers 15 residues. The CDR3 sequence: CASALFAGVAGELFF. DNA for the CDR3: TGTGCCAGCGCCTTATTTGCGGGGGTGGCCGGGGAGCTGTTTTTT. The full variable domain, with the rest looked up from reference TRBV7-8 and TRBJ2-2, is GAGVSQSPRYKVAKRGQDVALRCDPISGHVSLFWYQQALGQGPEFLTYFQNEAQLDKSGLPSDRFFAERPEGSVSTLKIQRTQQEDSAVYLCASALFAGVAGELFFGEGSRLTVL.

This rearrangement joins TRBV4-1 to TRBJ1-4, with D hard to call. Germline CDR1 is MGHRA and CDR2 is YSYEKL. The ends were cut back, 2 bases at V and 0 bases at J, with 13 bases in the middle. The CDR3 covers 17 residues. CDR3 DNA sequence: TGCGCCAGCAGCCAATACGGGAGCCCTTCAACTAATGAAAAACTGTTTTTT. Amino acid sequence: CASSQYGSPSTNEKLFF.

This chain uses TRBV7-9 with TRBJ2-7, with TRBD1 as a possible D gene (6 bases). In germline, CDR1 is SEHNR, CDR2 FQNEAQ (reference sequence). The germline V and J ends were trimmed by 3 bases and 5 bases, with 14 bases remaining between them. This CDR3 comprises 14 residues. CDR3 DNA sequence: TGTGCCAGCAGCTTTACCGGACAGATACACGAGCAGTACTTC. It translates to CASSFTGQIHEQYF.

This clonotype appeared a few times. The chain has TRBV4-1 and TRBJ2-5, with TRBD2 matching over 7 bases. Germline values: CDR1 MGHRA, CDR2 YSYEKL. The CDR3 totals 19 residues. Losses at the gene ends were 1 base for V and 0 bases for J; bases not matched to a gene: 14. CDR3 protein: CASSQGNTGVRGDQETQYF. The CDR3 bases are TGCGCCAGCAGCCAAGGAAATACGGGCGTCCGGGGGGACCAAGAGACCCAGTACTTC.

The chain is built from TRBV7-9 and TRBJ2-1, with D possibly matching TRBD1 (5 bases). The CDR3 is 16 amino acids. Trimming cost V 2 bases and J 5 bases, with 16 bases left between them. Per the germline V gene, CDR1 is SEHNR and CDR2 is FQNEAQ (reference sequence). CDR3 bases: TGTGCCAGCAGCTTATCTCCAGGGCATGTGGACAATGAGCAGTTCTTC. Translation: CASSLSPGHVDNEQFF.

This clonotype ranks as medium-sized (0.01 to 0.1%). One end of the junction fails to match germline, which may point to a read error. The chain recombines TRBV5-1 with TRBJ2-7; D is uncertain. The V gene's germline CDR1 is SGHRS and CDR2 YFSETQ. The CDR3 consists of 11 residues. The CDR3 sequence: CASSLGYEQYF. CDR3 coding DNA: TGTGCCAGCAGCTTAGGCTACGAGCAGTACTTC.

This clonotype has a count of ten or more. This rearrangement joins TRBV19 to TRBJ2-1; tentatively, D is TRBD1 (5 bases). This CDR3 is built from 12 residues. Germline CDR1 is LNHDA and CDR2 is SQIVND (reference sequence). V lost 2 bases and J lost 6, with 5 bases in between. This CDR3 is CASSIQGNEQFF. In nucleotides, the CDR3 is TGTGCCAGTAGTATACAGGGCAATGAGCAGTTCTTC.

The gene calls are TRBV29-1 and TRBJ2-5; TRBD2 agrees at 7 bases. The trim removed 3 bases at V and 2 bases at J, leaving 18 bases unmatched. Germline CDR1 is SQVTM and CDR2 is ANQGSEA. The CDR3 covers 18 residues. DNA of the CDR3: TGCAGCGTTGATGGGGTTGGCACCCGAGAGCGGGGTCAAGAGACCCAGTACTTC. It specifies CSVDGVGTRERGQETQYF.

This clonotype came up a few times. The gene calls are TRBV6-5 and TRBJ2-1; D may be TRBD2 (5 bases). The CDR3 spans 14 residues. Germline V gene data show CDR1 as MNHEY and CDR2 as SVGAGI. V shed 8 bases and J shed 7 bases, with 18 bases lying between them. CDR3 coding DNA: TGTGCCAGCGCTATAGCGAACTTGAGGAATGAGCAGTTCTTC. Protein product: CASAIANLRNEQFF.

This chain connects TRBV12-3 or TRBV12-4 to TRBJ1-2, with unresolved D. The CDR3 runs to 15 residues. V was shortened by 5 bases and J by 0 bases, with 13 bases between the two germline ends. As DNA, the CDR3 is TGTGCCAGCAGTCATTGGGGAGCAGCTAACTATGGCTACACCTTC. It translates to CASSHWGAANYGYTF.

Ten or more counts support this clonotype. The chain couples TRBV27 to TRBJ2-7, with D tentatively TRBD1 (6 bases). The V gene's germline CDR1 is MNHEY and CDR2 SMNVEV (reference sequence). This CDR3 spans 14 amino acids. Trimming cost V 5 bases and J 2 bases, with 13 bases left between them. The CDR3 bases are TGTGCCAGCAGTCCCCACAGGGATACCTACGAGCAGTACTTC. It translates to CASSPHRDTYEQYF.

This clonotype showed up just a few times. The CDR3 reads CASSHSKPGLSKGEAFF. CDR3 bases: TGTGCCAGCTCACACTCTAAACCCGGTCTATCAAAAGGTGAAGCTTTCTTT. V and J are TRBV18 and TRBJ1-1; D is uncertain. The germline gives CDR1 KGHSH, CDR2 LQKENI. This CDR3 has 17 residues. V gave up 4 bases and J gave up 7 bases, with 25 bases separating them.